This T cell receptor beta chain was sequenced during a study of human T cells and chemical hapten exposure. About the research overall: It was small differences in pooled library volume that mainly caused per-sample TCR yields to vary. Study-level results: TCRs at a frequency above 1 in 1000 stayed unchanged with DPC sensitization.

V shed 0 bases, J shed 1 base, and the junction held 3 bases outside the gene matches. The CDR3 has 18 residues. CDR1 is SGHRS and CDR2 is YFSETQ in the germline V gene. Note on this clonotype: Its cognate antigen is unknown.

Time point reported: pre-sensitization, week 0. The treatment here: therapeutic diphenylcyclopropenone sensitization with weekly scalp DPC. The authors' total RNA extraction used unfractionated whole blood. TCRdb re-derived calls from the RACE reads in MiXCR, one entry per CDR3 protein. The repertoire holds about 180,000 distinct CDR3 sequences, with approximately 29% as singletons. The chain links TRBV5-1 to TRBJ2-3; 15 positions agree with TRBD2. This TCR came from a woman in her twenties or thirties with alopecia areata. Some clones in this sample may be carry-over from other donors' samples. The specimen comprised whole blood, sampled in connection with sensitization to the hapten diphenylcyclopropenone (DPC). Written as DNA, the CDR3 is TGCGCCAGCAGCTTGGTGGGACTAGCGGGGGGCGGCACAGATACGCAGTATTTT. It specifies CASSLVGLAGGGTDTQYF.